Here is one T cell receptor (beta chain) with its context. The sample comes from a study of chemoradiotherapy in HPV16-positive cancers. Measured with immunoSEQ multiplex PCR; TCRdb has only the in-frame clones, and not every one. The data contain 3,000 to 4,000 clones, roughly 90% of them singletons. The CDR3 extends over 13 amino acids. Looked up from germline, CDR1 is SGHRS and CDR2 is YFSETQ. Trimming took 0 bases from V and 7 from J, leaving 5 bases between them. This chain links TRBV5-1 with TRBJ1-6, with D possibly matching TRBD1 (5 bases). Sample: tumor tissue, taken from a patient who underwent chemoradiotherapy. This clonotype originated in a human donor with HPV-associated anogenital cancer. CDR3 bases: TGCGCCAGCAGCTTGGAGGGGAATTCACCCCTCCACTTT. Protein product: CASSLEGNSPLHF.